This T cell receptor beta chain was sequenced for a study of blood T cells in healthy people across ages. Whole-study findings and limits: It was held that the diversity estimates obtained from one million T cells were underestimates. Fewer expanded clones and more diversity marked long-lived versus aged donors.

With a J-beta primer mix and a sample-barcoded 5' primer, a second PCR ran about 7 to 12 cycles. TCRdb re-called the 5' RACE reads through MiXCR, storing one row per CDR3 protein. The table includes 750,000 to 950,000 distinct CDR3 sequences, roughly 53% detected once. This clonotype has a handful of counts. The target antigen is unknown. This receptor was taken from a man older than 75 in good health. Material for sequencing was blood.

As DNA, the CDR3 is TGTGCCAGCACCCCCAAGTTTAGAGGTTTACTAGCCAAAAACATTCAGTACTTC. This encodes CASTPKFRGLLAKNIQYF. V is TRBV28 and J is TRBJ2-4; no clear D gene. This CDR3 region has 18 residues. Germline V gene lookup returns CDR1 MDHEN and CDR2 SYDVKM. V lost 7 bases and J 0 bases, leaving 22 bases between the germline ends.